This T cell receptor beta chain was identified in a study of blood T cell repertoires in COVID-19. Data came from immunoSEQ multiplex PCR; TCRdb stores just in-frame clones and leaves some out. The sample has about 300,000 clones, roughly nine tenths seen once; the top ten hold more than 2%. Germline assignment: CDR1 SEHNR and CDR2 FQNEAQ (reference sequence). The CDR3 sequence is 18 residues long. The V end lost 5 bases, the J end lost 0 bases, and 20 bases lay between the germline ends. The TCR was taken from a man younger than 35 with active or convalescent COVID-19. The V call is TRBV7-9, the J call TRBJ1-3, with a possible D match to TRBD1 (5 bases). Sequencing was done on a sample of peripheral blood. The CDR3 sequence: CASSGRLEGTISGNTIYF. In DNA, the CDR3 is TGTGCCAGCAGCGGCCGCTTGGAGGGGACCATCTCTGGAAACACCATATATTTT.